This paragraph reports one TCR beta chain. Its specificity is not known. This CDR3 spans 15 amino acids. With V trimmed by 3 bases and J by 1 base, 5 bases remained unmatched. Germline V CDR1 and CDR2: SGHAT, FQDESV (reference sequence). This specimen belongs to a study of T cell responses to AZD1222 COVID-19 vaccine. Whole-study findings and limits: Baseline testing showed seropositivity in only a handful of AZD1222 recipients.

Profiled with immunoSEQ multiplex PCR; TCRdb holds only in-frame clones, not every one. The top ten clones hold around 2% of a sample with some 190,000 clones, over 90% of them seen once. Sequences were derived from peripheral blood, sampled 28 days after the second AZD1222 dose. The V gene is TRBV11-1, the J gene TRBJ1-1, with TRBD1 identical over 7 bases. This sequence originates from an adult who received the AZD1222 COVID-19 vaccine. For the CDR3, the DNA is TGTGCCAGCAGCTTGAGGACAGGAAGGAACACTGAAGCTTTCTTT. Protein sequence: CASSLRTGRNTEAFF.